This T cell receptor beta chain was recovered during a study of T cell responses to AZD1222 COVID-19 vaccine (dated by TCRdb to the early 2020s). For the study in its entirety: AZD1222 recipients whose second dose came at about 4 weeks and those whose second dose came at about 12 weeks were combined into one group, since spike-specific TCR depth and breadth did not differ between the two schedules. TCR sequencing was performed for 230 to 250 trial participants, of whom about 200 were given two doses of AZD1222 and around 25 were given two doses of MenACWY control vaccine. Trial participants were enrolled into age subgroups of 18-55, 56-69 and 70-plus years, which contained 148, 28 and 57 TCR-sequenced participants, respectively.

This sample's time point label indicates: baseline before first vaccination. Vaccinee samples were obtained from the UK trials COV001 and COV002, which included a single-blind randomized controlled phase 2/3 trial of AZD1222 (ChAdOx1 nCoV-19) in healthy adults. Trial participant PBMC samples were collected at day 0 and day 28 after the second dose for TCRbeta chain sequencing. General study outcomes and caveats: The 56-69-year group was small, and its depth increase did not reach significance, likely because of low power. Conclusions about previously exposed vaccinees were limited because only 6 or 7 AZD1222 recipients were SARS-CoV-2 seropositive at baseline. Participants were mostly white British and included more females than males, and it was suggested by the authors that clonal diversity may have been underestimated. The whole spike protein was spanned by vaccine-associated CD4 TCRs, and dominant responses were seen in regions 160-218 and 743-854. Reportedly, almost half of the unique spike-specific TCRs recognized epitopes lying outside the regions that are mutated in the B.1.351 and B.1.1.7 variants. Because no day 14 peak-response samples were available, the repertoires could be characterized only after the peak T cell response. A significant rise in spike-specific TCR breadth and depth was observed after two AZD1222 doses relative to day 0 and relative to MenACWY recipients.

The CDR3 regions of human TCRbeta chains were analyzed by immunosequencing. The study's own analysis went as follows. TCRs in the repertoires were matched against a reference library of SARS-CoV-2-specific TCRs that had been generated with the MIRA antigen-specificity platform. Breadth was defined as the fraction of unique TCRs that were SARS-CoV-2-associated, and depth was defined as the fraction of total T cells that were SARS-CoV-2-associated. Each spike-specific TCR was assigned to its reactive spike region and to a CD4 or CD8 class using the MIRA data. Log10-transformed breadth and depth values were compared by one-way ANOVA with Sidak's multiple comparisons tests. What TCRdb holds here is the immuneACCESS table cut down to in-frame rearrangements. Part of the clones is not present; checked against another copy, under half of the missing clones reflect an unresolved V gene, and the others are unexplained. The V and J calls and clone size come from that table; D and trimming were worked out from the DNA. This sample has more than 50,000 clones in its table, and 87% of those were observed once. The biggest ten clones account for around 4% of the sample.

The germline V gene sets CDR1 to SGHTA and CDR2 to FQGNSA. Germline trimming: 4 bases from V, 4 bases from J; junction bases outside gene matches: 7. The CDR3 starts with the cysteine, ends with the phenylalanine, and has 16 residues. The kept DNA is CDR3 alone, 48 bases in frame from the first base. A remark on this clone: Its antigen remains unidentified. No base quality values were provided; no much bigger clone lies one nucleotide off.

Recombination linked TRBV7-2 to TRBJ1-1; a stretch of 12 junction bases matches TRBD1. This clonotype originated in an adult in good health. Sequences were derived from peripheral blood, sampled on day 0 of AZD1222 vaccination. CDR3 sequence: CASSSTGTGGRTEAFF. Here is the DNA: TGTGCCAGCAGCTCGACCGGGACAGGGGGCCGCACTGAAGCTTTCTTT. Beyond the CDR3, the reference TRBV7-2 and TRBJ1-1 genes provide the residues; the full variable domain reads: GAGVSQSPSNKVTEKGKDVELRCDPISGHTALYWYRQSLGQGLEFLIYFQGNSAPDKSGLPSDRFSAERTGGSVSTLTIQRTQQEDSAVYLCASSSTGTGGRTEAFFGQGTRLTVV.